What follows are 11 T cell receptor beta chains derived from one specimen sequenced in a study of OX40 agonist ivuxolimab in advanced cancers. This table comes from immunoSEQ multiplex PCR, and its TCRdb copy is limited to in-frame clones, with some not included. This table has 50,000 to 65,000 clones, approximately 90% appearing once. The source was CD4+ or CD8+ T cells sorted from blood, collected in a trial of the OX40 agonist ivuxolimab. The receptors derive from an adult with an advanced solid tumor such as melanoma, head and neck, liver or kidney cancer.

CDR3 sequence reads: CASSSPWGLGDSGNTIYF. CDR3 coding DNA: TGTGCCAGCAGTTCGCCCTGGGGGCTAGGGGACTCTGGAAACACCATATATTTT. This chain joins TRBV28 and TRBJ1-3, with a possible D match to TRBD1 (6 bases). Per the germline V gene, CDR1 is MDHEN and CDR2 is SYDVKM. There are 18 residues in the CDR3. V was clipped by 4 bases and J by 0 bases, with 19 bases between them.

This rearrangement joins TRBV5-1 to TRBJ1-1, with TRBD1 identical over 8 bases. This CDR3 is built from 13 residues. Germline CDR1 is SGHRS and CDR2 is YFSETQ. Trimming took 5 bases from V and 5 from J; bases not matched to a gene: 5. The CDR3 protein is CASRGQEGTEAFF. CDR3 nucleotides: TGCGCCAGCAGGGGACAGGAGGGGACTGAAGCTTTCTTT.

This sequence joins TRBV27 and TRBJ1-1; no definite D call. V was pared by 1 base and J by 8 bases, with 11 bases between. In germline, CDR1 is MNHEY, CDR2 SMNVEV (reference sequence). The CDR3 has 13 amino acids. Here the CDR3 DNA reads TGTGCCAGCAGTTTATGGAACGCCAGGGAAGCTTTCTTT. This codes for CASSLWNAREAFF.

V usage is TRBV9 and J usage is TRBJ2-1, with TRBD1 identical over 9 bases. Trimming removed 0 bases from V and 6 bases from J; junction bases left unmatched: 13. The CDR3 spans 18 residues. Per germline, CDR1 SGDLS and CDR2 YYNGEE. For the CDR3, the DNA is TGTGCCAGCAGCGTAGATCCGGGACAGGGAGTTGGGGTCAATGAGCAGTTCTTC. This codes for CASSVDPGQGVGVNEQFF. The variable domain in full, with the rest retrieved from reference TRBV9 and TRBJ2-1, is DSGVTQTPKHLITATGQRVTLRCSPRSGDLSVYWYQQSLDQGLQFLIQYYNGEERAKGNILERFSAQQFPDLHSELNLSSLELGDSALYFCASSVDPGQGVGVNEQFFGPGTRLTVL.

This chain links TRBV5-4 with TRBJ1-1; 8 bases match TRBD1. Germline V gene lookup returns CDR1 SGHNT and CDR2 YYREEE (reference sequence). With 1 base clipped from V and 3 bases from J, the junction kept 8 bases outside the gene matches. The CDR3 extends over 16 amino acids. DNA for the CDR3: TGTGCCAGCAGCTTGAACGGCAGGGGGCTTGACACTGAAGCTTTCTTT. Amino acid sequence: CASSLNGRGLDTEAFF.

V and J are TRBV19 and TRBJ2-3, with unresolved D. V dropped 4 bases and J dropped 3 bases, with 2 bases sitting between them. This CDR3 region has 11 residues. Germline assignment: CDR1 LNHDA and CDR2 SQIVND (reference sequence). The CDR3 loop is CASSTTDTQYF. The CDR3 DNA follows: TGTGCCAGTAGTACGACAGATACGCAGTATTTT. Complete variable domain (other parts from reference TRBV19 and TRBJ2-3): DGGITQSPKYLFRKEGQNVTLSCEQNLNHDAMYWYRQDPGQGLRLIYYSQIVNDFQKGDIAEGYSVSREKKESFPLTVTSAQKNPTAFYLCASSTTDTQYFGPGTRLTVL.

The chain is built from TRBV10-3 and TRBJ2-1, with 12 bases that match TRBD2. The ends lost 8 bases at V and 6 bases at J; junction bases unmatched: 11. This CDR3 region has 16 residues. Germline V gene sequence: CDR1 ENHRY, CDR2 SYGVKD. DNA for the CDR3: TGTGCCATCCGGGGGGCTAGCGGGGGGGCCCCCAATGAGCAGTTCTTC. Amino acid sequence: CAIRGASGGAPNEQFF.

The chain carries TRBV18 and TRBJ2-2, with D possibly matching TRBD1 (5 bases). Germline V gene lookup returns CDR1 KGHSH and CDR2 LQKENI. V dropped 0 bases and J dropped 5 bases, with 16 bases sitting between them. This CDR3 spans 17 amino acids. CDR3 sequence: CASSPPSTRQLTGELFF. As DNA, the CDR3 is TGTGCCAGCTCACCACCGTCCACGAGACAGTTGACCGGGGAGCTGTTTTTT.

The chain has TRBV7-2 and TRBJ2-3; no firm D call. This CDR3 has 14 amino acids. CDR1 and CDR2 (germline): SGHTA, FQGNSA. Between the trimmed V and J ends, which lost 5 bases and 2 bases, there was a span of 11 bases. CDR3 loop: CASSQVGSTDTQYF. The CDR3, as DNA: TGTGCCAGCAGCCAGGTCGGGTCCACAGATACGCAGTATTTT.

The genes are TRBV19 and TRBJ2-6, with a tentative D call TRBD1 (5 bases). Germline lookup yields CDR1 LNHDA and CDR2 SQIVND (reference sequence). CDR3 length: 15 amino acids. V gave up 4 bases and J gave up 0 bases, with 7 bases separating them. The chain's CDR3 is CASSTQGSGANVLTF. The CDR3 coding sequence is TGTGCCAGTAGTACCCAGGGCTCTGGGGCCAACGTCCTGACTTTC.

The chain links TRBV6-6 to TRBJ2-7; TRBD1 matches at 8 bases. The J segment lost 3 bases and the V segment lost 6 bases, leaving 10 bases of the junction unmatched. Germline lookup yields CDR1 MNHNY and CDR2 SVGAGI (reference sequence). This CDR3 has 15 amino acids. For the CDR3, the DNA is TGTGCCAGCAGCTGGGGGGACAGGTCAAACTACGAGCAGTACTTC. Protein sequence: CASSWGDRSNYEQYF.